These 21 T cell receptor beta chains came from one sample sequenced in a study of cytomegalovirus exposure and HLA in healthy donors. Libraries were prepared by immunoSEQ multiplex PCR; TCRdb keeps only in-frame clonotypes and omits some of them. The data contain about 130,000 clones, under 90% of them singletons. Sequencing was done on a sample of PBMCs. The receptors derive from a woman between 18 and 30 years old in good health and CMV-seronegative.

The rearrangement links TRBV30 to TRBJ2-1; no clear D. Germline V lookup: CDR1 GTSNPN, CDR2 SVGIG (reference sequence). V lost 2 bases, J lost 4 bases, and 3 bases lay in between. CDR3 length: 11 residues. CDR3 nucleotides: TGTGCCTGGAGTCTGTACAATGAGCAGTTCTTC. This gives the protein CAWSLYNEQFF. The full variable domain, with the rest looked up from reference TRBV30 and TRBJ2-1, is SQTIHQWPATLVQPVGSPLSLECTVEGTSNPNLYWYRQAAGRGLQLLFYSVGIGQISSEVPQNLSASRPQDRQFILSSKKLLLSDSGFYLCAWSLYNEQFFGPGTRLTVL.

The V call is TRBV5-6, the J call TRBJ1-3; D not certain. This CDR3 has 15 residues. Germline lookup yields CDR1 SGHDT and CDR2 YYEEEE. The V gene lost 0 bases and the J gene lost 2 bases, with 9 bases spanning the gap. The CDR3 region is CASSLDGAAGNTIYF. The CDR3 DNA is TGTGCCAGCAGCTTGGACGGAGCGGCTGGAAACACCATATATTTT.

The rearrangement joins TRBV7-3 to TRBJ2-7, with 14 bases identical to TRBD2. The germline CDR1 and CDR2 sequences are SGHTA and FQGTGA. This CDR3 is built from 15 residues. V shed 4 bases, J shed 6 bases, and the junction held 5 bases outside the gene matches. The CDR3 is CASSSGTSGRVEQYF. The DNA of the CDR3 is TGTGCCAGCAGCTCCGGGACTAGCGGGAGAGTCGAGCAGTACTTC.

The rearrangement uses TRBV28 and TRBJ1-4; TRBD1 matches 8 bases. With V trimmed by 8 bases and J by 8 bases, 10 bases remained unmatched. In germline, CDR1 is MDHEN, CDR2 SYDVKM. The CDR3 totals 14 residues. In nucleotides, the CDR3 is TGTGCCAGCGCCGGGACAGGCGGGAGCGAAAAACTGTTTTTT. Protein product: CASAGTGGSEKLFF.

V is TRBV5-6 and J is TRBJ1-1, with a tentative D call TRBD1 (5 bases). Trimming removed 4 bases at V and 0 bases at J, with 10 bases between. Germline V gives CDR1 SGHDT, CDR2 YYEEEE. The CDR3 has 14 residues. CDR3 region: CASSGVGLNTEAFF. The CDR3 DNA is TGTGCCAGCAGCGGGGTGGGGCTGAACACTGAAGCTTTCTTT.

The chain links TRBV6-1 to TRBJ2-1, with 10 positions matching TRBD1. V trimming: 9 bases; J trimming: 7 bases; junction bases outside the gene matches: 9. This CDR3 comprises 14 residues. Germline CDR1 and CDR2: MNHNS and SASEGT. CDR3 nucleotides: TGTGCCAGTGTACCCGGGACAGGGGTAAATGAGCAGTTCTTC. Amino acid sequence: CASVPGTGVNEQFF.

This clone appeared a single time. The chain uses TRBV11-3 and TRBJ2-4; 10 bases fit TRBD1. Losses at the gene ends were 1 base for V and 0 bases for J; bases not matched to a gene: 9. Germline values: CDR1 SGHNT, CDR2 YENEEA. This CDR3 is built from 19 residues. CDR3 coding DNA: TGTGCCAGCAGCTTAGGAGGTATCGGGACAGGGGTAGCCAAAAACATTCAGTACTTC. It specifies CASSLGGIGTGVAKNIQYF.

The V gene is TRBV9, the J gene TRBJ1-3; D possibly corresponds to TRBD1 (6 bases). Trimming cost V 1 base and J 2 bases, with 16 bases left between them. Germline CDR1 is SGDLS and CDR2 is YYNGEE. The CDR3 runs 17 residues. The CDR3 DNA reads as TGTGCCAGCAGCGTACATCGGACAGTGGGCGCTGGAAACACCATATATTTT. Amino acids: CASSVHRTVGAGNTIYF.

The chain joins TRBV11-3 to TRBJ2-2; 10 bases agree with TRBD2. The V gene end was trimmed by 1 base and the J gene end by 3 bases; junction bases not matched to a gene: 5. This CDR3 is built from 17 residues. CDR1 and CDR2 from the germline V gene are SGHNT and YENEEA. The chain's CDR3 is CASSLGGLAGDTGELFF. CDR3 in DNA: TGTGCCAGCAGCTTAGGTGGCCTAGCGGGAGACACCGGGGAGCTGTTTTTT.

The V call is TRBV5-4, the J call TRBJ2-1; D uncertain. The CDR3 loop spans 14 amino acids. Deletions cut 8 bases from V and 3 bases from J, with 15 bases between. Germline V CDR1 and CDR2: SGHNT, YYREEE (reference sequence). CDR3 protein: CASPGARNYNEQFF. Here the CDR3 DNA reads TGTGCCAGTCCCGGTGCGAGAAACTACAATGAGCAGTTCTTC.

The chain uses TRBV11-3 and TRBJ2-1; 10 bases agree with TRBD2. V shed 1 base and J 3 bases; nucleotides not matched to a gene: 0. Germline V gene sequence: CDR1 SGHNT, CDR2 YENEEA. There are 15 residues in the CDR3. CDR3: CASSLGTSGYNEQFF. In DNA, the CDR3 is TGTGCCAGCAGCTTAGGGACTAGCGGCTACAATGAGCAGTTCTTC.

This clone occurred a few times. The chain links TRBV19 to TRBJ1-1, with D possibly matching TRBD1 (6 bases). The CDR3 loop spans 15 amino acids. In germline, CDR1 is LNHDA, CDR2 SQIVND (reference sequence). Trimming stripped 5 bases from V and 5 bases from J, with 18 bases between. DNA for the CDR3: TGTGCCAGTAGTTCCCCGGGGGGGCTGGCGACTGAAGCTTTCTTT. Protein product: CASSSPGGLATEAFF.

This chain joins TRBV6-5 and TRBJ1-2; D is possibly TRBD1 (6 bases). The CDR3 is 14 amino acids. Germline V CDR1 and CDR2: MNHEY, SVGAGI. V lost 5 bases to trimming and J lost 5 bases, with 15 bases between them. CDR3 region: CASSPGHPTYGYTF. DNA of the CDR3: TGTGCCAGCAGTCCGGGACACCCAACGTATGGCTACACCTTC.

The chain links TRBV4-1 to TRBJ2-4, with TRBD1 matching 10 bases. Germline V lookup: CDR1 MGHRA, CDR2 YSYEKL. V dropped 3 bases and J dropped 3; count of bases not matched to a gene: 5. The CDR3 loop spans 16 amino acids. This CDR3 reads CASSHIGTGVKNIQYF. The CDR3 nucleotides read TGCGCCAGCAGCCACATAGGGACAGGGGTCAAAAACATTCAGTACTTC.

CDR3 sequence reads: CASSNRALNEKLFF. CDR3 nucleotides: TGTGCCAGCAGTAACAGGGCGTTAAATGAAAAACTGTTTTTT. The chain recombines TRBV28 with TRBJ1-4; D is perhaps TRBD1 (6 bases). Germline CDR1 and CDR2: MDHEN and SYDVKM. Trimming shortened V by 5 bases and J by 5 bases, and 12 bases separated the two germline ends. The CDR3 is 14 residues long.

This chain links TRBV27 with TRBJ2-3; no clear D gene. The CDR3 is 14 residues long. V was clipped by 3 bases and J by 2 bases, with 9 bases between them. The germline CDR1 and CDR2 sequences are MNHEY and SMNVEV (reference sequence). The CDR3 bases are TGTGCCAGCAGTTTCGGTGGGCACACAGATACGCAGTATTTT. Its protein product is CASSFGGHTDTQYF.

The V call is TRBV19, the J call TRBJ2-2, with a weak D call TRBD1 (6 bases). The germline gives CDR1 LNHDA, CDR2 SQIVND (reference sequence). This CDR3 region has 16 residues. Between the trimmed V and J ends, which lost 5 bases and 0 bases, there was a span of 13 bases. The CDR3 bases are TGTGCCAGTAGTGTGAGACAGGCCCCGAACACCGGGGAGCTGTTTTTT. Translated: CASSVRQAPNTGELFF.

This clone was seen once. The chain couples TRBV4-1 to TRBJ1-5, with TRBD1 as a possible D gene (5 bases). The ends were cut back, 1 base at V and 7 bases at J, with 20 bases in the middle. This CDR3 comprises 17 residues. Per the germline V gene, CDR1 is MGHRA and CDR2 is YSYEKL. The CDR3 reads CASSQVGFGGGGQPQHF. CDR3 bases: TGCGCCAGCAGCCAAGTAGGTTTTGGCGGGGGAGGACAGCCCCAGCATTTT.

This sequence joins TRBV9 and TRBJ1-2, with D perhaps matching TRBD1 (5 bases). The CDR3 consists of 15 residues. V lost 2 bases and J lost 1, with 12 bases in between. CDR1 is SGDLS and CDR2 is YYNGEE in the germline V gene. The CDR3 is CASSVREGLNYGYTF. DNA for the CDR3: TGTGCCAGCAGCGTGAGGGAGGGACTTAACTATGGCTACACCTTC. The complete variable domain, with remaining parts taken from reference TRBV9 and TRBJ1-2, reads DSGVTQTPKHLITATGQRVTLRCSPRSGDLSVYWYQQSLDQGLQFLIQYYNGEERAKGNILERFSAQQFPDLHSELNLSSLELGDSALYFCASSVREGLNYGYTFGSGTRLTVV.

This clone has just one count. The rearrangement joins TRBV2 to TRBJ1-4; 7 bases agree with TRBD1. The CDR3 is 14 residues long. The germline V gene encodes CDR1 SNHLY and CDR2 FYNNEI. V shed 7 bases and J 5 bases; nucleotides not matched to a gene: 7. The CDR3 nucleotides are TGTGCCAGCATGCTCGAGACAGGGAATGAAAAACTGTTTTTT. As protein: CASMLETGNEKLFF. The entire variable domain, with the rest obtained from reference TRBV2 and TRBJ1-4, is as follows: EPEVTQTPSHQVTQMGQEVILRCVPISNHLYFYWYRQILGQKVEFLVSFYNNEISEKSEIFDDQFSVERPDGSNFTLKIRSTKLEDSAMYFCASMLETGNEKLFFGSGTQLSVL.

V and J are TRBV10-1 and TRBJ2-1, with a tentative D call TRBD2 (6 bases). The ends were cut back, 4 bases at V and 0 bases at J, with 13 bases in the middle. The germline CDR1 and CDR2 sequences are WNHNN and SYGVQD (reference sequence). There are 16 residues in the CDR3. CDR3 residues: CASSGVRGSSYNEQFF. CDR3 DNA sequence: TGCGCCAGCAGTGGAGTACGGGGGAGCTCCTACAATGAGCAGTTCTTC.